The 27 T cell receptor beta chains presented below share a single source sample, sequenced in a study of a mutant IDH1 vaccine in newly diagnosed glioma. The repertoire was sequenced with immunoSEQ multiplex PCR; TCRdb's copy has only in-frame clones and lacks some. The table lists 60,000 to 85,000 clones, 60% to 85% of them singletons. Indicated time point: baseline, week 1 (first vaccination visit). The treatment is: pre-vaccination baseline after standard-of-care therapy. Source: PBMCs, taken from a glioma patient treated with radiotherapy, temozolomide or both. Receptors originate from a man in his forties or fifties with glioma.

This clone occurred once. J is TRBJ2-1 and V is TRBV29-1, with 8 bases identical to TRBD1. Germline values: CDR1 SQVTM, CDR2 ANQGSEA. This CDR3 has 14 amino acids. J gave up 6 bases and V 7 bases, and 11 bases lay outside the gene matches. The CDR3 loop is CSADRGGTSNEQFF. For the CDR3, the DNA is TGCAGCGCCGACAGGGGAGGCACAAGCAATGAGCAGTTCTTC.

This chain connects TRBV2 to TRBJ1-5; D is unresolved. Trimming took off 1 base at V and 0 bases at J, with 7 bases between the two ends. The CDR3 loop spans 15 amino acids. Germline V CDR1 and CDR2: SNHLY, FYNNEI. The CDR3 is CASSEGRYSNQPQHF. CDR3 coding DNA: TGTGCCAGCAGTGAAGGGCGGTATAGCAATCAGCCCCAGCATTTT.

The chain carries TRBV2 and TRBJ1-2; D might be TRBD1 (5 bases). The germline V and J ends were trimmed by 4 bases and 8 bases, with 14 bases remaining between them. The CDR3 loop spans 13 amino acids. Germline loops: CDR1 SNHLY, CDR2 FYNNEI. The CDR3 reads CASSVDSTGGYTF. CDR3 DNA sequence: TGTGCCAGCAGTGTCGACAGTACTGGAGGCTACACCTTC.

The rearrangement links TRBV15 to TRBJ2-3, with D perhaps TRBD1 (6 bases). V was cut by 2 bases and J by 4 bases, with 13 bases left in between. The CDR3 length is 15 residues. Germline CDR1 LNHNV, CDR2 YYDKDF (reference sequence). The CDR3 reads CATSRSLEGADTQYF. The CDR3 nucleotides read TGTGCCACCAGCAGATCTCTCGAGGGGGCAGATACGCAGTATTTT.

The chain joins TRBV7-3 to TRBJ2-2; D not resolved. Trimming took 2 bases from V and 0 from J, leaving 7 bases between them. This CDR3 is 15 amino acids long. CDR1 is SGHTA, CDR2 FQGTGA, per germline. The DNA of the CDR3 is TGTGCCAGCAGCTTATCGGACCCGAACACCGGGGAGCTGTTTTTT. Amino acids: CASSLSDPNTGELFF.

This chain uses TRBV9 with TRBJ1-1; TRBD1 might be the D (5 bases). The CDR3 runs 12 residues. Trimming removed 0 bases at V and 7 bases at J, with 7 bases between. Germline CDR1 and CDR2: SGDLS and YYNGEE. The CDR3 DNA is TGTGCCAGCAGCGTAGTCCAGGGTGAAGCTTTCTTT. Its protein product is CASSVVQGEAFF. The full variable domain, completed using reference TRBV9 and TRBJ1-1, is DSGVTQTPKHLITATGQRVTLRCSPRSGDLSVYWYQQSLDQGLQFLIQYYNGEERAKGNILERFSAQQFPDLHSELNLSSLELGDSALYFCASSVVQGEAFFGQGTRLTVV.

The J gene is TRBJ1-1, the V gene TRBV6-1; 7 bases are a match to TRBD1. J was trimmed by 0 bases and V by 10 bases; bases with no gene match: 5. The CDR3 runs 13 residues. Germline V gene data show CDR1 as MNHNS and CDR2 as SASEGT. The CDR3 loop reads CATLGTVNTEAFF. Here the CDR3 DNA reads TGTGCCACCCTAGGGACAGTGAACACTGAAGCTTTCTTT.

The chain recombines TRBV9 with TRBJ2-1, with unresolved D. The ends were cut back, 5 bases at V and 3 bases at J, with 15 bases in the middle. Germline CDR1 reads SGDLS; CDR2 reads YYNGEE. This CDR3 contains 15 residues. The CDR3 loop is CASSGTADGYNEQFF. The CDR3 nucleotides are TGTGCCAGCAGTGGTACGGCGGACGGCTACAATGAGCAGTTCTTC.

In DNA, the CDR3 is TGCGCCAGCCATCCGGGACAGGGTACTGAAGCTTTCTTT. This encodes CASHPGQGTEAFF. The J gene is TRBJ1-1, the V gene TRBV5-1; 9 bases align to TRBD1. Germline V CDR1 and CDR2: SGHRS, YFSETQ. J was trimmed by 5 bases and V by 7 bases; bases with no gene match: 6. The CDR3 runs to 13 residues.

This clone was seen once. A clone one base away is much larger, so this may be a read error. Other DNA sequences in the sample encode the same CDR3. This rearrangement joins TRBV7-9 to TRBJ1-5, with D possibly TRBD1 on 6 matching bases. With 2 bases removed from V and 1 base from J, the gap between germline ends came to 6 bases. From germline, CDR1 is SEHNR and CDR2 FQNEAQ (reference sequence). The CDR3 loop spans 14 amino acids. CDR3 nucleotides: TGTGCCAGCAGCTTACAGGGGAGCAATCAGCCCCAGCATTTT. This encodes CASSLQGSNQPQHF.

This rearrangement joins TRBV6-1 to TRBJ2-7; TRBD2 is a possible D gene (7 bases). This CDR3 is built from 12 residues. Trimming cost V 9 bases and J 4 bases, with 13 bases left between them. Germline values: CDR1 MNHNS, CDR2 SASEGT. In DNA, the CDR3 is TGTGCCAGTGGAGGGGGGGTTTACGAGCAGTACTTC. Protein sequence: CASGGGVYEQYF.

DNA of the CDR3: TGTGCCATCAGTGAGGGTGTCAGTGCAACTAATGAAAAACTGTTTTTT. Residues: CAISEGVSATNEKLFF. This chain joins TRBV10-3 and TRBJ1-4; D not resolved. Trimming removed 2 bases at V and 0 bases at J, with 10 bases between. This CDR3 region has 16 residues. In germline, CDR1 is ENHRY, CDR2 SYGVKD.

J is TRBJ1-2 and V is TRBV27; TRBD1 matches 7 bases. The CDR3 consists of 13 residues. Losses at the gene ends were 5 bases for V and 2 bases for J; bases not matched to a gene: 2. Per the germline V gene, CDR1 is MNHEY and CDR2 is SMNVEV (reference sequence). DNA of the CDR3: TGTGCCAGCAGTCGACAGGGAAACTATGGCTACACCTTC. As protein: CASSRQGNYGYTF.

This chain links TRBV7-8 with TRBJ1-5, with a possible D match to TRBD1 (6 bases). V was trimmed by 1 base and J by 4 bases, leaving 14 bases between them. The CDR3 contains 16 residues. Per germline, CDR1 SGHVS and CDR2 FQNEAQ. Here the CDR3 reads CASSLEGGSLNQPQHF. Written as DNA, the CDR3 is TGTGCCAGCAGCTTAGAGGGGGGGTCCTTAAATCAGCCCCAGCATTTT.

The chain recombines TRBV6-1 with TRBJ1-5; no definite D call. CDR1 is MNHNS and CDR2 is SASEGT in the germline V gene. The germline V and J ends were trimmed by 6 bases and 8 bases, with 14 bases remaining between them. CDR3 length: 13 residues. This CDR3 reads CASRAHPKEPQHF. CDR3 DNA: TGTGCCAGCAGGGCACATCCAAAGGAGCCCCAGCATTTT.

The gene calls are TRBV6-1 and TRBJ1-1; D is possibly TRBD1 (6 bases). Germline CDR1 MNHNS, CDR2 SASEGT. This CDR3 is 13 amino acids long. The germline V and J ends were trimmed by 6 bases and 6 bases, with 14 bases remaining between them. CDR3 in amino acids: CASRASGEPEAFF. Here the CDR3 DNA reads TGTGCCAGCAGGGCCTCAGGGGAGCCTGAAGCTTTCTTT.

The chain is built from TRBV7-9 and TRBJ2-5; D unresolved. This CDR3 is 12 amino acids long. Between the trimmed V and J ends, which lost 4 bases and 9 bases, there was a span of 12 bases. Per germline, CDR1 SEHNR and CDR2 FQNEAQ (reference sequence). The CDR3 is CASSSSFPSQYF. The DNA for the CDR3 is TGTGCCAGCAGCTCTTCTTTTCCGTCCCAGTACTTC.

This clone has just one count. This chain connects TRBV7-8 to TRBJ2-3; D possibly corresponds to TRBD2 (5 bases). The CDR3 is 13 residues long. V lost 0 bases, J lost 5 bases, and 6 bases lay in between. Germline assignment: CDR1 SGHVS and CDR2 FQNEAQ. The CDR3 region has the DNA TGTGCCAGCAGCTTAGCAGCGGTAGATACGCAGTATTTT. Its translation is CASSLAAVDTQYF.

The genes are TRBV6-1 and TRBJ2-2; weak D call: TRBD2 (6 bases). This CDR3 spans 16 amino acids. Looked up from germline, CDR1 is MNHNS and CDR2 is SASEGT. Trimming pared 2 bases from V and 5 bases from J, leaving 15 bases between. CDR3 coding DNA: TGTGCCAGCAGTGAACATTGGAGGGGTGGGACCGGGGAGCTGTTTTTT. Its translation is CASSEHWRGGTGELFF.

On this clone itself: A much larger clone lies a single base off, so this may be a read error. The chain uses TRBV14 and TRBJ1-1; D is possibly TRBD1 (5 bases). There are 13 residues in the CDR3. V lost 4 bases and J lost 0, with 6 bases in between. Germline CDR1 SGHDN, CDR2 FVKESK. CDR3 region: CASSPRVNTEAFF. CDR3 nucleotides: TGTGCCAGCAGCCCCAGGGTGAACACTGAAGCTTTCTTT.

The chain links TRBV18 to TRBJ2-1, with 9 bases identical to TRBD1. The CDR3 length is 13 residues. The germline gives CDR1 KGHSH, CDR2 LQKENI. The V segment lost 3 bases and the J segment 8 bases; nucleotides outside the gene matches: 2. The CDR3 region is CASSPGQGDEQFF. CDR3 DNA sequence: TGTGCCAGCTCACCGGGACAGGGCGATGAGCAGTTCTTC.

The chain joins TRBV10-2 to TRBJ1-2; D is ambiguous. The germline V and J ends were trimmed by 0 bases and 8 bases, with 16 bases remaining between them. The germline V gene has CDR1 WSHSY and CDR2 SAAADI. The length of the CDR3 is 15 residues. The CDR3 reads CASSESNAGPGGYTF. The CDR3 region has the DNA TGCGCCAGCAGTGAGTCGAACGCGGGCCCCGGGGGCTACACCTTC.

This clone has just a few counts. V and J are TRBV4-3 and TRBJ2-1; 8 bases map to TRBD2. J lost 5 bases, V lost 0 bases, and 9 bases had no gene match. The length of the CDR3 is 17 residues. Germline CDR1 and CDR2: LGHNA and YSLEER. The CDR3 loop reads CASSQDLSGRGDNEQFF. CDR3 sequence (DNA): TGCGCCAGCAGCCAAGATCTATCGGGGCGGGGGGACAATGAGCAGTTCTTC.

The chain links TRBV7-9 to TRBJ1-6; D unresolved. Trimming removed 3 bases from V and 6 bases from J, with 18 bases in between. CDR3 length: 17 residues. Germline CDR1 and CDR2: SEHNR and FQNEAQ (reference sequence). The CDR3 loop is CASSFGAARSVNSPLHF. In DNA form, the CDR3 reads TGTGCCAGCAGCTTTGGTGCCGCACGGTCGGTTAATTCACCCCTCCACTTT.

The rearrangement uses TRBV4-3 and TRBJ1-1, with D possibly TRBD1 on 6 matching bases. This CDR3 region has 14 residues. The V end lost 3 bases, the J end lost 5 bases, and 13 bases lay between the germline ends. Germline V lookup: CDR1 LGHNA, CDR2 YSLEER. CDR3 protein: CASSQGSRGTEAFF. The CDR3 DNA is TGCGCCAGCAGCCAGGGCTCTAGGGGGACTGAAGCTTTCTTT.

The chain has TRBV30 and TRBJ1-4, with a possible D match to TRBD1 (6 bases). This CDR3 is built from 15 residues. Germline CDR1 is GTSNPN and CDR2 is SVGIG (reference sequence). Trimming cost V 0 bases and J 2 bases, with 10 bases left between them. This CDR3 reads CAWSVQGRTNEKLFF. The CDR3 DNA reads as TGTGCCTGGAGTGTACAGGGCAGGACTAATGAAAAACTGTTTTTT.

V is TRBV7-8 and J is TRBJ2-7; 8 bases line up with TRBD1. This CDR3 contains 13 residues. Germline CDR1 and CDR2: SGHVS and FQNEAQ. The V segment lost 5 bases and the J segment 3 bases; nucleotides outside the gene matches: 3. In DNA form, the CDR3 reads TGTGCCAGCAGCGCGGACAGGGACTACGAGCAGTACTTC. Translated: CASSADRDYEQYF.